This TCR beta chain derives from a study of long-term antiretroviral therapy in people with HIV. Across the study: It was about a decade before the 2015 immediate-ART recommendation that the earliest samples were taken. Study-level results: Records did not include ART adherence, viral resistance or therapy changes. Every time point showed a repertoire led by clones expanded before ART.

Notes on this clone: The antigen remains undetermined.

Each specimen consisted of about 0.85-11 million cryopreserved PBMC prior to extraction of DNA. Run at survey level, the immunoSEQ assay was version v3.0. Profiling relied on immunoSEQ multiplex PCR, and the TCRdb table lists in-frame clones only, not all of them. This sample has roughly 17,000 clones, with about 95% found just once. Germline loops: CDR1 MNHEY, CDR2 SVGAGI. CDR3 length: 14 residues. Trimming at V came to 5 bases and at J to 4 bases, leaving 2 bases not matched to a gene. Here the sequenced sample was unsorted PBMCs, taken 10 to 13 years after starting antiretroviral therapy. This sequence was found in a man aged 25-45 years with HIV. The rearrangement links TRBV6-5 to TRBJ2-7, with TRBD2 matching 13 bases. CDR3 residues: CASSRLAGGYEQYF. In nucleotides, the CDR3 is TGTGCCAGCAGTAGACTAGCGGGGGGTTACGAGCAGTACTTC.